This T cell receptor (beta chain) comes out of a study of regulatory and conventional T cells in RAG deficiency (dated by TCRdb to between 2016 and 2019). General notes on the study: The study used high-throughput TCR beta sequencing to compare repertoire diversity and composition of Treg, conventional CD4+ and CD8+ T cells between RAG-deficient patients and healthy controls. General study outcomes and caveats: RAG-deficient patients showed markedly lower Shannon entropy and higher Simpson indices than control T-cell subpopulations. For some subjects, some analyses of T-cell subsets were not performed. The CD25-high CD127-low cells sorted from Omenn syndrome patients may be peripherally activated cells rather than true Treg cells. In Omenn syndrome and CID/AS patients compared with controls, roughly 100-fold fewer unique TCR beta sequences were detected from Treg cells, versus 8.5 to 10-fold fewer for other subsets. All patient T-cell subsets had shorter CDR3 lengths; Omenn syndrome patients showed >75% Treg-Tconv repertoire overlap at nucleotide and amino acid level.

The CDR3 numbers 15 residues from cysteine through phenylalanine. The kept DNA is CDR3 alone, 45 bases in frame from the first base. CDR1 MGHRA and CDR2 YSYEKL were looked up in the germline V gene. V is shortened by 1 base, J by 0 bases, and the region joining them spans 9 bases. Concerning this clone: It has no known antigen specificity. Base-call qualities are not available, and no considerably larger clone is one nucleotide away.

Receptors were amplified or captured by the immunoSEQ multiplex PCR assay. Rearranged TCR beta chain products were amplified from the genomic DNA of sorted T-cell subsets and were then sequenced. From the authors' description of their analysis: Shannon entropy and Simpson indices were used to measure the diversity of productive TCR beta rearrangements in each repertoire. Clonal expansion was assessed by the summed frequency of the 100 most abundant productive TCR beta clonotypes among total reads. The TRB repertoires were evaluated with a self-reactivity index based on amino acid usage at CDR3beta positions 6 and 7. Two-way ANOVA was used for repertoire analyses, while Student t or Mann-Whitney tests were used for flow cytometric analyses. TCRdb re-hosts the immuneACCESS table, in-frame sequences only. Its copies lack some clones; in the studies checked, an unresolved V gene accounts for under half of them, and the cause for the rest is not known. The V and J calls and clone size are taken from that table; D and trimming were inferred from the DNA. Recorded for this sample are more than 20,000 clones; 85% to 95% of them occurred a single time. Clones ranked in the top ten supply under 0.95% of the sample.

Before genomic DNA extraction, conventional CD4+ T cells were purified from blood as CD25-low CD127-high cells. Repertoire analyses used several healthy control donors as the comparison group. These data were also filed under a second study, of regulatory T cells. Looking at the second paper: For the multiplex PCR, 52 forward TRBV primers and 13 reverse TRBJ primers were used, and amplification bias was corrected with both assay-based and computational methods. Patient repertoires showed restricted unique TRB V-J pairs and skewed V and J gene usage, most marked in regulatory T cells. The study compared T-cell receptor beta repertoires of sorted regulatory, conventional CD4+ and CD8+ T cells between CD3G-deficient patients and healthy controls. Ficoll density separation was used to isolate peripheral blood mononuclear cells. Within the immunoSEQ assay, multiplex PCR amplified rearranged TRB loci from genomic DNA. An Illumina HiSeq platform was used to sequence the TRB amplicons. Custom algorithms error-filtered the raw sequences and aligned the raw sequences to reference gene sequences, after which the immunoSEQ online tools were used for analysis. Frequencies of productive and nonproductive TRB rearrangements were evaluated among both unique and total sequences. Group comparisons used t tests, Mann-Whitney tests or two-way ANOVA run in Prism software.

The chain joins TRBV4-1 to TRBJ2-5; no confident D gene assignment can be made. The source material was CD4+ T cells sorted from blood. This TCR was recovered from a human donor in good health. The bases read TGCGCCAGCAGCCAAGGGACCGGCCACCAAGAGACCCAGTACTTC. The encoded protein is CASSQGTGHQETQYF.